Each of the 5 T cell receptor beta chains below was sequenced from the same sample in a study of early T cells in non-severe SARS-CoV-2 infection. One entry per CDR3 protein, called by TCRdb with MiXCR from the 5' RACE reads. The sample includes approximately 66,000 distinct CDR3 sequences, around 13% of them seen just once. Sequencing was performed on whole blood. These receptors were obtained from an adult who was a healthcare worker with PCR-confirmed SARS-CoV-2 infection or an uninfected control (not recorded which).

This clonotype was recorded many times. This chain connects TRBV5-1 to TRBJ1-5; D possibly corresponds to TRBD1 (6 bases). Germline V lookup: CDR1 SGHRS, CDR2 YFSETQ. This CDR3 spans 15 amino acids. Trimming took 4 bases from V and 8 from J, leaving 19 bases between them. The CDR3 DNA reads TGCGCCAGCAGCCCGGAGGGGGGGTGGAAGAAGCCCCAGCATTTT. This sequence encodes CASSPEGGWKKPQHF.

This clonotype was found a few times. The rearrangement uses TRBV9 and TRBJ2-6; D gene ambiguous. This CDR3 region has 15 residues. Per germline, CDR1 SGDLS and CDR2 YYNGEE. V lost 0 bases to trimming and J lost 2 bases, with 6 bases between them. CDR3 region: CASSVERTGANVLTF. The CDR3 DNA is TGTGCCAGCAGCGTAGAGAGAACTGGGGCCAACGTCCTGACTTTC.

CDR3 DNA: TGTGCCAGCAGCTTAATAGCGGAGACCAATGAGCAGTTCTTC. Translation: CASSLIAETNEQFF. The chain employs TRBV7-9 and TRBJ2-1; D possibly corresponds to TRBD2 (6 bases). Germline V CDR1 and CDR2: SEHNR, FQNEAQ (reference sequence). There are 14 residues in the CDR3. V was clipped by 2 bases and J by 6 bases, with 11 bases between them. Full variable domain (missing parts from reference TRBV7-9 and TRBJ2-1): DTGVSQNPRHKITKRGQNVTFRCDPISEHNRLYWYRQTLGQGPEFLTYFQNEAQLEKSRLLSDRFSAERPKGSFSTLEIQRTEQGDSAMYLCASSLIAETNEQFFGPGTRLTVL.

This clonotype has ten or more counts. CDR3 nucleotide sequence: TGTGCCAGCAGTGCGAGACAGGGTTCACCCCTCCACTTT. It translates to CASSARQGSPLHF. The chain combines TRBV27 with TRBJ1-6; 7 nucleotides match TRBD1. V dropped 5 bases and J dropped 9; count of bases not matched to a gene: 4. Germline V gene sequence: CDR1 MNHEY, CDR2 SMNVEV (reference sequence). CDR3 length equals 13 residues.

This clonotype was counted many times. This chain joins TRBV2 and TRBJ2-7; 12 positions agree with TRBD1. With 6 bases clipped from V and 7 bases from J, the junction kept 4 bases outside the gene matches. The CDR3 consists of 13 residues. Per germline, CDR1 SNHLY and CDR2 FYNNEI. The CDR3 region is CASSGDRGREQYF. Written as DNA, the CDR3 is TGTGCCAGCAGCGGGGACAGGGGGCGAGAGCAGTACTTC.